This T cell receptor (beta chain) was observed in a study of CD8 T cells in ankylosing spondylitis. Study conclusions and caveats: Seemingly distinctive of ankylosing spondylitis blood was a TCR beta motif formed by eight highly homologous variants. Reported data indicate significant enrichment of disease-linked clones within matched ankylosing spondylitis synovial fluid.

The V gene lost 7 bases and the J gene lost 1 base, with 13 bases spanning the gap. The CDR3 length is 13 residues. Germline loops: CDR1 GTSNPN, CDR2 SVGIG (reference sequence). Molecular-barcoded quantitative 5'-RACE produced these TCR beta libraries. TCRdb independently ran MiXCR on the 5' RACE reads; one entry per CDR3 protein. The sample has 100,000 to 150,000 distinct CDR3 sequences, approximately 6.8% seen once. Remarks on this clonotype: The antigen remains unidentified.

The chain is built from TRBV30 and TRBJ1-1, with a weak D call TRBD1 (5 bases). Sequencing used blood, either unsorted or a sorted T cell fraction (not recorded which). This TCR derives from a male donor with ankylosing spondylitis or in good health (not recorded which). The CDR3 DNA follows: TGTGCCTCGACCCGCGACAGGAACACTGAAGCTTTCTTT. Encoded protein: CASTRDRNTEAFF.